What follows is one T cell receptor (beta chain) and its context. In the original workflow: By means of reference gene primer amplification, nucleated cell counts were estimated. Profiling relied on immunoSEQ multiplex PCR, and the TCRdb table lists in-frame clones only, not all of them. That table is the source of V, J and clone size, and D and trimming were worked out from the DNA. This table has approximately 210,000 clones, about 83% appearing once. The data derive from a study of blood T cell repertoires in COVID-19. Study as a whole: The study drew acute and convalescent COVID-19 samples from the United States, Italy and Spain. T cells, B-cell-depleted T cells, or PBMCs supplied cDNA or gDNA.

V lost 7 bases to trimming and J lost 7 bases, with 17 bases between them. In germline, CDR1 is SNHLY, CDR2 FYNNEI. The CDR3 has 15 residues. Sequenced material: peripheral blood. J is TRBJ1-6 and V is TRBV2; maybe TRBD1 (5 bases). The origin of this receptor is a woman between 40 and 50 years old with active or convalescent COVID-19. The CDR3 region is CASTLVRGYNSPLHF. The CDR3 DNA reads as TGTGCCAGCACCTTGGTTAGGGGTTACAATTCACCCCTCCACTTT.